Listed here are 5 T cell receptor beta chains from one sample, sequenced in a study of preoperative IRX-2 immunotherapy in early breast cancer. The sample's treatment: preoperative locoregional IRX-2 cytokine immunotherapy. TCRdb's copy holds only in-frame clones and misses some; the assay was immunoSEQ multiplex PCR. This table holds 25,000 to 30,000 clones, around 90% found once. The sample here was taken from a patient treated with IRX-2 immunotherapy. The receptors shown here come from a human donor with breast cancer.

The chain couples TRBV5-1 to TRBJ1-1, with TRBD1 identical over 7 bases. Trimming took 3 bases from V and 1 from J; bases not matched to a gene: 6. This CDR3 comprises 15 residues. CDR1 SGHRS and CDR2 YFSETQ come from the germline V gene. In nucleotides, the CDR3 is TGCGCCAGCAGCTCCGCCGGGACAGCGAACACTGAAGCTTTCTTT. Translating gives CASSSAGTANTEAFF.

This rearrangement joins TRBV7-2 to TRBJ1-2; TRBD1 agrees at 8 bases. CDR1 and CDR2 (germline): SGHTA, FQGNSA. CDR3 length equals 14 residues. V lost 5 bases and J lost 7; bases outside the gene matches: 9. The CDR3 is CASSTNQGAIGYTF. CDR3 DNA: TGTGCCAGCAGCACCAATCAGGGGGCTATTGGCTACACCTTC.

In nucleotides, the CDR3 is TGTGCCAGCAGCCTAGGGACTAGCGGGAAGGGCGGGAGGAATGAGCAGTTCTTC. It translates to CASSLGTSGKGGRNEQFF. This chain links TRBV7-8 with TRBJ2-1; 13 bases fit TRBD2. The CDR3 runs to 18 residues. Germline assignment: CDR1 SGHVS and CDR2 FQNEAQ. V lost 5 bases to trimming and J lost 7 bases; unmatched junction nucleotides: 14.

The chain combines TRBV10-3 with TRBJ1-2; possible D gene TRBD1, 5 bases. Trimming pared 7 bases from V and 12 bases from J, leaving 21 bases between. The CDR3 spans 13 residues. Germline CDR1 and CDR2: ENHRY and SYGVKD. The CDR3 region is CAITGQLGRVDTF. In DNA, the CDR3 is TGTGCCATCACGGGGCAGTTGGGGCGTGTGGACACCTTC.

The V and J genes are TRBV6-6 and TRBJ1-1; the match to TRBD1 covers 8 bases. V shed 0 bases and J 1 base; nucleotides not matched to a gene: 4. The germline V gene has CDR1 MNHNY and CDR2 SVGAGI (reference sequence). The CDR3 is 16 amino acids. CDR3 region: CASSYSAGGWNTEAFF. The CDR3 nucleotides read TGTGCCAGCAGTTACTCTGCAGGGGGCTGGAACACTGAAGCTTTCTTT.